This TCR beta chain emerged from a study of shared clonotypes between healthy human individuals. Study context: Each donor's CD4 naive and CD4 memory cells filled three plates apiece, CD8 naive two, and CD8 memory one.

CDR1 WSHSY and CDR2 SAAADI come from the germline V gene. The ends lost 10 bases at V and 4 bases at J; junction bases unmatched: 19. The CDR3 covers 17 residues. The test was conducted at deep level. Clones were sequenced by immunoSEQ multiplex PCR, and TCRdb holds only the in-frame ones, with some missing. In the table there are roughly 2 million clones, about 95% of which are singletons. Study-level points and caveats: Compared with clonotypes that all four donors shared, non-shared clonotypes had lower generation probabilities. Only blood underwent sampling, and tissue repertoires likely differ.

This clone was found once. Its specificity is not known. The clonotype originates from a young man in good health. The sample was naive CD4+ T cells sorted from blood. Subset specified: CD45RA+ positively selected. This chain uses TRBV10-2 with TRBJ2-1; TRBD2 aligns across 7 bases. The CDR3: CATRTSSGPGGYNEQFF. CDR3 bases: TGCGCCACCCGCACATCTAGCGGCCCCGGGGGGTACAATGAGCAGTTCTTC.